Below, one T cell receptor beta chain is given with its context. The junction does not match germline at one end; this may be a read error. The sample belongs to a study of shared clonotypes between healthy human individuals. TCRdb's table, derived via immunoSEQ multiplex PCR, lists solely in-frame clones and lacks some. In the table there are nearly 1 million clones, over 75% of which are singletons. CDR3 length: 15 amino acids. Germline V gene lookup returns CDR1 GTSNPN and CDR2 SVGIG (reference sequence). Sequenced: memory CD4+ T cells sorted from blood. The subset: CD45RA-negative fraction. The sequence came from a man between 18 and 35 years old in good health. This chain connects TRBV30 to TRBJ2-7; no definite D call. DNA of the CDR3: TGTGCCTGGAGTGTAAAGGGCTACGCCTCCCACGAGCAGTACTTC. This translates into CAWSVKGYASHEQYF.